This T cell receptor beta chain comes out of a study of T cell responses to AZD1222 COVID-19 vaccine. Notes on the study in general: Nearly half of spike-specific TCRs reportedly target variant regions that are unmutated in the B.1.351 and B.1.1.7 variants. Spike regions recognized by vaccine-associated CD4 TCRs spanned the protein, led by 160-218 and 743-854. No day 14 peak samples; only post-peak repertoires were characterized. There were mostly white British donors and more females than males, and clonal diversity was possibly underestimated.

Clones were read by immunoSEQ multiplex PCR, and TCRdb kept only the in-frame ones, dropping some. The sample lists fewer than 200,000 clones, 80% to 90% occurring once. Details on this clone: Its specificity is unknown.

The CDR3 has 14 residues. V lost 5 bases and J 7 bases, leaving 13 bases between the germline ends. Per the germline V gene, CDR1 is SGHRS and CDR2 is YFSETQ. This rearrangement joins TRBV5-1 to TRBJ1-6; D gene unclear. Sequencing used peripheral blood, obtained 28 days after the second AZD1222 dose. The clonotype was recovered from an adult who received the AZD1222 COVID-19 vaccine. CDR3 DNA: TGCGCCAGCAGTTGGGGTTCCGGGAATTCACCCCTCCACTTT. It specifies CASSWGSGNSPLHF.